This T cell receptor beta chain was captured by sequencing in a study of blood T cell repertoires in COVID-19. The protocol was immunoSEQ multiplex PCR, while the TCRdb copy is restricted to in-frame clones and leaves out a portion. The profile shows 150,000 or so clones, 82% of them singletons. The CDR3 has 15 amino acids. CDR1 is MDHEN and CDR2 is SYDVKM in the germline V gene. The V gene lost 6 bases and the J gene lost 1 base, with 13 bases spanning the gap. The study recruited people aged 18 to 89 years across approximately 23 US areas. Grouping used clinical history reported by participants in a survey and questionnaire.

The chain recombines TRBV28 with TRBJ1-3; D may be TRBD1 (6 bases). Sequenced: PBMCs or T cells enriched from blood (not recorded which). The receptor was isolated from a man aged 55 to 70 who had recovered from COVID-19. The CDR3 DNA follows: TGTGCCAGCAGGGGCGGGGGCTATTCTGGAAACACCATATATTTT. It codes for CASRGGGYSGNTIYF.